This TCR beta chain is from a study of tumour-infiltrating T cells in Burkitt lymphoma. Per the germline V gene, CDR1 is SGHTA and CDR2 is FQGNSA. V was pared by 5 bases and J by 5 bases, with 10 bases between. CDR3 size: 13 residues. Clones were sequenced by immunoSEQ multiplex PCR, and TCRdb holds only the in-frame ones, with some missing. The sample holds more than 40,000 clones; around 31% are singletons and the top ten take roughly 2.6%. Sequencing was performed on tumor tissue. The chain couples TRBV7-2 to TRBJ1-5; D call uncertain. The TCR was taken from a human donor with Burkitt lymphoma. The DNA for the CDR3 is TGTGCCAGCAGCCTAATCGGTTATCAGCCCCAGCATTTT. The encoded protein is CASSLIGYQPQHF.